Listed below are T cell receptor beta chains from one sample, sequenced in a study of blood T cell repertoires in COVID-19. Clones were read by immunoSEQ multiplex PCR, and TCRdb kept only the in-frame ones, dropping some. The sample gives tens of thousands of clones, roughly 85% of which show up once; more than 20% is in the top ten. Sequenced: peripheral blood. All receptors derive from a man aged 55 to 70 with active or convalescent COVID-19. Each CDR3 is given with its conserved first and last residue. The D gene is left open where the match is weak. Expanded clones get a size class; other rows say once, few or many, or leave the size out.

j_gene	v_gene	abundance	d_gene	CDR3aa	CDR3nt
TRBJ2-5	TRBV11-3	.	TRBD2	CASSSRGGQETQYF	TGTGCCAGCAGCTCTCGGGGGGGACAAGAGACCCAGTACTTC
TRBJ1-2	TRBV20-1	.	TRBD1	CSASTGEDFRSLYGYTF	TGCAGTGCTAGTACAGGGGAGGACTTTAGGTCCCTCTATGGCTACACCTTC
TRBJ2-7	TRBV13	.	TRBD2	CASSLAAGGQGEQYF	TGTGCCAGCAGCTTAGCGGCGGGGGGGCAGGGTGAGCAGTACTTC
TRBJ1-4	TRBV3-1/TRBV3-2	.	.	CASSREIGQHNEKLFF	TGTGCCAGCAGCCGGGAAATAGGACAGCATAATGAAAAACTGTTTTTT
TRBJ2-7	TRBV24-1	.	.	CATADWSSAYEQYF	TGTGCCACCGCCGATTGGAGCAGCGCGTACGAGCAGTACTTC
TRBJ1-1	TRBV7-2	few	.	CASSWMAQGTEAFF	TGTGCCAGCAGCTGGATGGCACAGGGCACTGAAGCTTTCTTT
TRBJ2-2	TRBV5-8	.	.	CASSLSGRLNTGELFF	TGTGCCAGCAGCTTATCTGGGCGTCTCAACACCGGGGAGCTGTTTTTT
TRBJ1-1	TRBV19	.	.	CASSTPTGRTEAFF	TGTGCCAGTAGTACTCCGACAGGTCGCACTGAAGCTTTCTTT
TRBJ2-1	TRBV6-5	.	.	CASIVDQATPDEQFF	TGTGCCAGCATAGTGGATCAGGCCACTCCGGATGAGCAGTTCTTC
TRBJ1-3	TRBV12-1	few	.	CASSWRGQGNSGNTIYF	TGTGCCAGCAGCTGGCGAGGACAGGGAAACTCTGGAAACACCATATATTTT
TRBJ1-4	TRBV19	.	TRBD1	CASPTGGPNEKLFF	TGTGCCAGCCCGACAGGGGGACCTAATGAAAAACTGTTTTTT
TRBJ2-3	TRBV5-1	once	.	CASSSVLTSTDTQYF	TGCGCCAGCAGCTCCGTACTTACTAGCACAGATACGCAGTATTTT
TRBJ1-1	TRBV28	.	TRBD1	CASSLTGPELNTEAFF	TGTGCCAGCAGTTTGACAGGGCCCGAGTTGAACACTGAAGCTTTCTTT
TRBJ1-2	TRBV19	.	.	CASNLHWGDAANGYTF	TGTGCCAGTAATCTACATTGGGGGGATGCAGCGAATGGCTACACCTTC
TRBJ2-7	TRBV5-1	.	.	CASSLLGQYEQYF	TGCGCCAGCAGCTTGCTTGGACAGTACGAGCAGTACTTC
TRBJ1-3	TRBV12-5	once	.	CASGLASGNTIYF	TGTGCTAGTGGTTTAGCCTCTGGAAACACCATATATTTT
TRBJ2-3	TRBV6-1	.	.	CASSEAQAGTDTQYF	TGTGCCAGCAGTGAAGCGCAGGCTGGCACAGATACGCAGTATTTT
TRBJ1-5	TRBV20-1	.	.	CSASTTQPQHF	TGCAGTGCTAGTACTACTCAGCCCCAGCATTTT
TRBJ2-2	TRBV14	.	TRBD2	CASSQRGGAAGELFF	TGTGCCAGCAGCCAGCGCGGGGGGGCCGCCGGGGAGCTGTTTTTT
TRBJ1-2	TRBV18	.	.	CASSPSTVSNYGYTF	TGTGCCAGCTCACCATCAACAGTATCTAACTATGGCTACACCTTC
TRBJ1-4	TRBV18	.	.	CASSPNEARTNEKLFF	TGTGCCAGCTCACCAAACGAGGCGCGGACTAATGAAAAACTGTTTTTT
TRBJ2-7	TRBV30	.	TRBD2	CAWSVQSGGSYEQYF	TGTGCCTGGAGTGTGCAATCGGGGGGGTCCTACGAGCAGTACTTC
TRBJ2-1	TRBV2	once	.	CASRPLAVNEQFF	TGTGCCAGCAGGCCGCTAGCTGTCAATGAGCAGTTCTTC
TRBJ2-7	TRBV10-2	.	.	CASKGVASYEQYF	TGCGCCAGCAAGGGAGTAGCTTCCTACGAGCAGTACTTC
TRBJ1-1	TRBV29-1	once	.	CSVERGQDTEAFF	TGCAGCGTTGAAAGGGGTCAGGACACTGAAGCTTTCTTT
TRBJ2-2	TRBV5-5	.	TRBD2	CASSLTSGGANTGELFF	TGTGCCAGCAGCTTGACTAGCGGGGGGGCCAACACCGGGGAGCTGTTTTTT
TRBJ2-6	TRBV18	.	.	CASSPEVGGANVLTF	TGTGCCAGCTCACCAGAGGTTGGTGGGGCCAACGTCCTGACTTTC
TRBJ2-1	TRBV11-2	.	TRBD1	CASSSYRGIAYNEQFF	TGTGCCAGCAGCTCGTACAGGGGGATAGCCTACAATGAGCAGTTCTTC
TRBJ1-2	TRBV28	.	.	CASSFSNYGGYTF	TGTGCCAGCAGTTTTTCCAATTACGGTGGCTACACCTTC
TRBJ1-2	TRBV27	.	TRBD1	CASSFRQGIYGYTF	TGTGCCAGCAGTTTTAGACAGGGTATTTATGGCTACACCTTC
TRBJ2-1	TRBV10-3	once	.	CAISELQGSSYNEQFF	TGTGCCATCAGTGAATTACAGGGTAGCTCCTACAATGAGCAGTTCTTC
TRBJ2-7	TRBV7-9	.	.	CASSQFSGRNYEQYF	TGTGCCAGCAGCCAATTTTCCGGGAGAAACTACGAGCAGTACTTC
TRBJ2-7	TRBV5-5	.	TRBD1	CASSRGQGLDEQYF	TGTGCCAGCAGCCGGGGACAGGGGCTTGACGAGCAGTACTTC
TRBJ1-5	TRBV9	.	.	CASSVGTDSYSNQPQHF	TGTGCCAGCAGCGTAGGGACGGACAGCTATAGCAATCAGCCCCAGCATTTT
TRBJ1-2	TRBV6-5	few	TRBD1	CATNKGDSNYGYTF	TGTGCCACCAACAAGGGGGACAGTAACTATGGCTACACCTTC
TRBJ1-5	TRBV5-1	.	.	CASSLSGVGSNQPQHF	TGCGCCAGCAGCTTGTCAGGGGTAGGGAGCAATCAGCCCCAGCATTTT
TRBJ1-4	TRBV4-1	.	.	CASSQGQAGGFEKLFF	TGCGCCAGCAGCCAAGGTCAGGCAGGAGGTTTTGAAAAACTGTTTTTT
TRBJ1-6	TRBV6-5	.	TRBD1	CASRFFRDSNSPLHF	TGTGCCAGCAGATTTTTCCGGGACAGTAATTCACCCCTCCACTTT
TRBJ2-3	TRBV2	once	TRBD1	CASSEGQGADTQYF	TGTGCCAGCAGTGAGGGACAGGGCGCAGATACGCAGTATTTT
TRBJ2-7	TRBV3-1/TRBV3-2	.	TRBD1	CASSQVGLQGKLYEQYF	TGTGCCAGCAGCCAAGTCGGGTTACAGGGGAAACTCTACGAGCAGTACTTC
TRBJ2-7	TRBV5-5	.	TRBD1	CASSELGQYYEQYF	TGTGCCAGCAGTGAACTGGGACAGTACTACGAGCAGTACTTC
TRBJ2-7	TRBV10-3	few	.	CAISASGSPAYEQYF	TGTGCCATCAGTGCGTCGGGGAGTCCAGCCTACGAGCAGTACTTC
TRBJ2-1	TRBV6-6	.	TRBD1	CASSYSGQPYNEQFF	TGTGCCAGCAGTTACTCGGGACAGCCCTACAATGAGCAGTTCTTC
TRBJ2-5	TRBV5-4	.	.	CASSFGDRETQYF	TGTGCCAGCAGCTTCGGTGATCGGGAGACCCAGTACTTC
TRBJ2-7	TRBV14	.	TRBD2	CASSHPSGGSRSYEQYF	TGTGCCAGCAGCCATCCTAGCGGGGGGAGTAGATCCTACGAGCAGTACTTC
TRBJ2-3	TRBV28	.	.	CASSGSGTSDTDTQYF	TGTGCCAGCAGTGGATCGGGGACTTCTGACACAGATACGCAGTATTTT
TRBJ1-1	TRBV7-2	.	.	CASSLGHLNTEAFF	TGTGCCAGCAGCCTGGGACACCTTAACACTGAAGCTTTCTTT
TRBJ1-3	TRBV5-1	.	.	CASSLTREAGNTIYF	TGCGCCAGCAGCTTGACCAGGGAGGCTGGAAACACCATATATTTT
TRBJ1-1	TRBV18	many	.	CASSPAPRGFTEAFF	TGTGCCAGCTCACCAGCCCCGAGGGGGTTCACTGAAGCTTTCTTT
TRBJ2-2	TRBV7-9	.	TRBD1	CASSKTGGYTGELFF	TGTGCCAGCAGCAAAACAGGGGGCTACACCGGGGAGCTGTTTTTT
TRBJ2-2	TRBV30	.	.	CAWREFGELFF	TGTGCCTGGCGAGAGTTCGGGGAGCTGTTTTTT
TRBJ1-1	TRBV14	.	.	CASSLEGGRNTEAFF	TGTGCCAGCAGCCTTGAGGGTGGGCGGAACACTGAAGCTTTCTTT
TRBJ2-1	TRBV2	.	TRBD1	CASRTPPGTGGYEQFF	TGTGCCAGCAGGACCCCGCCGGGGACAGGGGGCTATGAGCAGTTCTTC
TRBJ1-4	TRBV16	.	.	CASSDSHTGPTNEKLFF	TGTGCCAGCAGCGACTCTCATACAGGGCCCACTAATGAAAAACTGTTTTTT
TRBJ2-7	TRBV6-5	.	TRBD1	CASSIRDRDYEQYF	TGTGCCAGCAGTATCCGGGACAGGGACTACGAGCAGTACTTC
TRBJ1-3	TRBV30	few	.	CAWSSASGNTIYF	TGTGCCTGGAGCAGCGCCTCTGGAAACACCATATATTTT
TRBJ1-1	TRBV6-5	.	.	CASSSWTALNTEAFF	TGTGCCAGCAGTTCTTGGACAGCCCTAAACACTGAAGCTTTCTTT
TRBJ2-5	TRBV27	few	.	CASSYGVQETQYF	TGTGCCAGCAGTTACGGAGTTCAAGAGACCCAGTACTTC
TRBJ1-5	TRBV5-3	.	TRBD1	CARSADRILSNQPQHF	TGTGCCAGAAGCGCGGACAGGATCCTTAGCAATCAGCCCCAGCATTTT